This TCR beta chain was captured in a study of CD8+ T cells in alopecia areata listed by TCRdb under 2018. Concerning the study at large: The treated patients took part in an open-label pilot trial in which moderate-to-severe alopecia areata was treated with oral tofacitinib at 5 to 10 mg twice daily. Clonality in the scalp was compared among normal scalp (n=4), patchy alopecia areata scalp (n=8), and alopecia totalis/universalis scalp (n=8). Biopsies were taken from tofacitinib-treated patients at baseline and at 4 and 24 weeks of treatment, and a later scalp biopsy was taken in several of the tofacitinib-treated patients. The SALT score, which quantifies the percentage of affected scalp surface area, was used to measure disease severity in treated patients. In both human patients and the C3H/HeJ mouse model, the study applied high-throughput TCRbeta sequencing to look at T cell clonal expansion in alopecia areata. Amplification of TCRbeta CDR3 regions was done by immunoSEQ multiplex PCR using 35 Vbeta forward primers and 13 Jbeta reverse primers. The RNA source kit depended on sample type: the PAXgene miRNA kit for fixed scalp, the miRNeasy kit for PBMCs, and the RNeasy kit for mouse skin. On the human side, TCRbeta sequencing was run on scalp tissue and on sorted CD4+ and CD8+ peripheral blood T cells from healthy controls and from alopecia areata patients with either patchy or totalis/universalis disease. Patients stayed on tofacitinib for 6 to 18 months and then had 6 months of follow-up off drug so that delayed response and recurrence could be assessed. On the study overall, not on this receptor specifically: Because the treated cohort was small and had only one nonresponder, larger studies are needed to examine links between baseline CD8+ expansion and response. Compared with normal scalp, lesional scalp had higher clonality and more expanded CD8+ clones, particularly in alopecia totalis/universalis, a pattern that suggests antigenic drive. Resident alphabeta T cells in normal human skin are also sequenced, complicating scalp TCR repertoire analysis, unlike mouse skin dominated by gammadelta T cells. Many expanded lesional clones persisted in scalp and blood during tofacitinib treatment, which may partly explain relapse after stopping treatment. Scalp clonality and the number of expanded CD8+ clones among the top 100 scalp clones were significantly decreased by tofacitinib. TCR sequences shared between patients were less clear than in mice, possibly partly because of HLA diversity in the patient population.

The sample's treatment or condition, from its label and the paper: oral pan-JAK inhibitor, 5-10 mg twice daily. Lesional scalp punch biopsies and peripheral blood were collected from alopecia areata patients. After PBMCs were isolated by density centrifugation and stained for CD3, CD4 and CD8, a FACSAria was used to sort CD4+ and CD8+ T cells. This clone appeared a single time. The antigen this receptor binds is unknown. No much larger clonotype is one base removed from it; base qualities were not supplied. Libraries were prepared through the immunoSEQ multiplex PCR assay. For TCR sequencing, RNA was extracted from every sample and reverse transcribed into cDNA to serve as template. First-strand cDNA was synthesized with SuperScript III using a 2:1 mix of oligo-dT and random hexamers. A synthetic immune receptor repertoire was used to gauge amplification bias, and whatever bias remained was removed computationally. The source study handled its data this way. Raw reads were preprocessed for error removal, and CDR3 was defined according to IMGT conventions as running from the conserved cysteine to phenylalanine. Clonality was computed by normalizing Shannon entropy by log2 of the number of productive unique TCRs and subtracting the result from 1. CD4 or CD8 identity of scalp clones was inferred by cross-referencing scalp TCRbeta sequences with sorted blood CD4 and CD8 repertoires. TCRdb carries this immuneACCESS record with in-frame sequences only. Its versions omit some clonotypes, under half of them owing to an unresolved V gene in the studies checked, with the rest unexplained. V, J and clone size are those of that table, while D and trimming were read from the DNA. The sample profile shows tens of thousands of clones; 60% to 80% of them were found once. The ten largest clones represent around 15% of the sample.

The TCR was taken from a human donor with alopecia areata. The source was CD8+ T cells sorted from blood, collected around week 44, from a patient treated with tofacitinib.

The bases read TGTGCCAGTAGTACCGACAGGGCGCAGACCAACTATGGCTACACCTTC. Protein translation: CASSTDRAQTNYGYTF. The chain was built from TRBV19 and TRBJ1-2, with 7 bases matching TRBD1. The CDR3 numbers 16 residues from cysteine through phenylalanine. Just CDR3 DNA is preserved here, 48 bases in frame from base 1. Taken from the germline V gene (reference sequence), the CDR1 and CDR2 loops are LNHDA and SQIVND. V trim: 4 bases; J trim: 2 bases; unmatched bases: 10.